This passage covers 8 T cell receptor beta chains from one sample sequenced in a study of blood T cell repertoires in COVID-19. Profiled with immunoSEQ multiplex PCR; TCRdb holds only in-frame clones, not every one. The repertoire holds about 200,000 clones, with around 83% as singletons. Material for sequencing was peripheral blood. These receptors all come from a woman in her 70s with COVID-19, enrolled during active disease.

This clone was found once. The V gene is TRBV6-2 or TRBV6-3, the J gene TRBJ2-1, with 7 bases identical to TRBD2. V dropped 3 bases and J dropped 11; count of bases not matched to a gene: 13. Germline CDR1 MNHEY, CDR2 SVGEGT. The CDR3 consists of 15 residues. The CDR3 reads CASSYRGRALPKQFF. As DNA, the CDR3 is TGTGCCAGCAGTTATAGAGGGAGGGCCTTGCCAAAGCAGTTCTTC.

V usage is TRBV7-2 and J usage is TRBJ2-5; possibly TRBD1 for D (5 bases). This CDR3 is 14 amino acids long. Trimming removed 0 bases at V and 3 bases at J, with 8 bases between. Germline V gives CDR1 SGHTA, CDR2 FQGNSA. The CDR3 DNA is TGTGCCAGCAGCTTAGCGGCCAGGGAAGAGACCCAGTACTTC. As protein: CASSLAAREETQYF.

This clone was picked up many times. The chain recombines TRBV7-9 with TRBJ2-1, with D maybe TRBD2 (6 bases). The CDR3 contains 17 residues. Germline CDR1 SEHNR, CDR2 FQNEAQ (reference sequence). V dropped 5 bases and J dropped 0 bases, with 17 bases sitting between them. CDR3 nucleotides: TGTGCCAGCAGCCGTAGCGGCGGGATGAGCTCCTACAATGAGCAGTTCTTC. Translating gives CASSRSGGMSSYNEQFF.

The chain has TRBV2 and TRBJ2-3; 9 positions match TRBD2. The CDR3 totals 17 residues. Germline V lookup: CDR1 SNHLY, CDR2 FYNNEI. V trimming: 6 bases; J trimming: 0 bases; junction bases outside the gene matches: 10. The CDR3 region is CASRPGTSRTSTDTQYF. CDR3 sequence (DNA): TGTGCCAGCAGACCAGGGACTAGCAGAACTAGCACAGATACGCAGTATTTT.

This clone appeared once. J is TRBJ1-1 and V is TRBV6-6; 8 nucleotides align to TRBD1. With V trimmed by 4 bases and J by 10 bases, 11 bases remained unmatched. Germline CDR1 and CDR2: MNHNY and SVGAGI (reference sequence). The CDR3 loop spans 14 amino acids. DNA of the CDR3: TGTGCCAGCAGTTCGCAACCTGGACAGGGTGGAGCTTTCTTT. Protein sequence: CASSSQPGQGGAFF.

For the CDR3, the DNA is TGTGCCAGCAGCTTATCTGGAGGGGACGAAGCTTTCTTT. Translated, it gives CASSLSGGDEAFF. This sequence joins TRBV7-2 and TRBJ1-1; perhaps TRBD1 as D (5 bases). This CDR3 comprises 13 residues. Germline lookup yields CDR1 SGHTA and CDR2 FQGNSA. Trimming stripped 2 bases from V and 8 bases from J, with 12 bases between.

This clone was found a few times. The chain is built from TRBV7-6 and TRBJ2-3; 10 nucleotides align to TRBD2. Germline assignment: CDR1 SGHVS and CDR2 FNYEAQ. J lost 0 bases, V lost 5 bases, and 8 bases had no gene match. This CDR3 contains 17 residues. Written as DNA, the CDR3 is TGTGCCAGCAGCCTTCTAGCGGGAGCGAGAAGCACAGATACGCAGTATTTT. Translation: CASSLLAGARSTDTQYF.

This clone was seen at least ten times. The rearrangement uses TRBV3-1 (or the pseudogene TRBV3-2) and TRBJ2-7; D might be TRBD2 (7 bases). V was trimmed by 5 bases and J by 7 bases, leaving 27 bases between them. Looked up from germline, CDR1 is LGHDT and CDR2 is YNNKEL (reference sequence). The CDR3 covers 17 residues. The CDR3 DNA sequence: TGTGCCAGCAGCAAGGGGGGAGGGCCTTTAAAAGTAGAAGAGCAGTACTTC. Amino acid sequence: CASSKGGGPLKVEEQYF.